Below are 9 T cell receptor beta chains sequenced from a single sample in a study of T cell repertoires in cytomegalovirus infection. Which antigens these TCRs recognize remains unknown. TCRdb analysed the reads with MiXCR anew, one entry per CDR3 protein. The sample contains about a million distinct CDR3 sequences, 31% of which appear only once. This sample comprised cultured CD8+ T cells from PBMCs, obtained from culture after CMV antigen stimulation. The receptors derive from a human donor in good health (CMV status not recorded). Some clones in this sample may be carry-over from other donors' samples.

This clonotype occurred a few times. The chain uses TRBV12-3 or TRBV12-4 and TRBJ2-1; 9 bases agree with TRBD1. V shed 3 bases and J 5 bases; nucleotides not matched to a gene: 8. CDR3 size: 16 residues. In DNA, the CDR3 is TGTGCCAGCAGTTTGTATGAACAGGGGGCGGACAATGAGCAGTTCTTC. As protein: CASSLYEQGADNEQFF.

V gene TRBV12-3 or TRBV12-4 combines with J gene TRBJ1-1; the match to TRBD1 covers 7 bases. The CDR3 contains 15 residues. The V gene end was trimmed by 5 bases and the J gene end by 4 bases; junction bases not matched to a gene: 10. The CDR3 coding sequence is TGTGCCAGCAGTACTCCACAGGGGTCGAGCACTGAAGCTTTCTTT. Translating it yields CASSTPQGSSTEAFF.

The gene calls are TRBV6-5 and TRBJ1-5, with D perhaps TRBD1 (5 bases). The length of the CDR3 is 16 residues. Trimming removed 6 bases at V and 4 bases at J, with 19 bases between. Looked up from germline, CDR1 is MNHEY and CDR2 is SVGAGI. CDR3 in amino acids: CASSKTAGGWNQPQHF. The CDR3 bases are TGTGCCAGCAGCAAGACAGCGGGGGGGTGGAATCAGCCCCAGCATTTT.

V and J are TRBV29-1 and TRBJ1-1; D is uncertain. The CDR3 spans 10 residues. The germline CDR1 and CDR2 sequences are SQVTM and ANQGSEA. Trimming stripped 7 bases from V and 7 bases from J, with 10 bases between. CDR3 sequence reads: CSDAGVEAFF. CDR3 in DNA: TGCAGCGACGCCGGGGTTGAAGCTTTCTTT.

This chain links TRBV27 with TRBJ1-5; D might be TRBD1 (5 bases). Germline CDR1 reads MNHEY; CDR2 reads SMNVEV (reference sequence). The CDR3 length is 15 residues. V shed 2 bases and J shed 2 bases, with 10 bases lying between them. The CDR3 region has the DNA TGTGCCAGCAGTTTAGGGACGCACGGCAATCAGCCCCAGCATTTT. Translation: CASSLGTHGNQPQHF.

This sequence joins TRBV5-4 and TRBJ2-7, with TRBD1 identical over 9 bases. The length of the CDR3 is 15 residues. V shed 4 bases and J 3 bases; nucleotides not matched to a gene: 8. Germline CDR1 SGHNT, CDR2 YYREEE (reference sequence). Written as DNA, the CDR3 is TGTGCCAGCAGCACCCCGGGACAGGGAAACTACGAGCAGTACTTC. Translating gives CASSTPGQGNYEQYF.

This clonotype has only one observation. The J gene is TRBJ2-7, the V gene TRBV5-6; D is perhaps TRBD2 (6 bases). From germline, CDR1 is SGHDT and CDR2 YYEEEE. The CDR3 runs 14 residues. The CDR3 loop is CTSTLPGLIYEQYV. CDR3 nucleotide sequence: TGTACCAGCACCTTGCCGGGACTGATCTACGAGCAGTACGTC.

The chain links TRBV4-1 to TRBJ1-1; a weak D match, TRBD1 (6 bases). CDR3 length: 15 residues. CDR1 and CDR2 (germline): MGHRA, YSYEKL. V lost 0 bases and J lost 8, with 16 bases in between. Here the CDR3 reads CASSQDPQGGQEAFF. CDR3 DNA sequence: TGCGCCAGCAGCCAAGACCCACAGGGCGGGCAAGAAGCTTTCTTT.

CDR3 sequence (DNA): TGTGCCAGCAGTGAATTGGTCAGGTGGAACACTGAAGCTTTCTTT. Residues: CASSELVRWNTEAFF. The chain joins TRBV2 to TRBJ1-1; no clear D gene. Deletions cut 2 bases from V and 1 base from J, with 11 bases between. CDR3 length: 15 residues. Germline loops: CDR1 SNHLY, CDR2 FYNNEI.